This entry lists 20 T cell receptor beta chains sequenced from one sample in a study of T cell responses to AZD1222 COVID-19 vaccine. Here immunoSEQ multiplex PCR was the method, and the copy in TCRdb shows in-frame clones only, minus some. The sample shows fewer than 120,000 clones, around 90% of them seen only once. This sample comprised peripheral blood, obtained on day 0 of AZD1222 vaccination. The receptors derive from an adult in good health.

CDR3 loop: CASSNAGGFSYEQYF. The CDR3 bases are TGTGCCAGTAGTAATGCGGGAGGATTTTCCTACGAGCAGTACTTC. The chain links TRBV19 to TRBJ2-7; TRBD2 matches 8 bases. The trim removed 4 bases at V and 1 base at J, leaving 6 bases unmatched. CDR3 size: 15 residues. Germline V gene data show CDR1 as LNHDA and CDR2 as SQIVND (reference sequence).

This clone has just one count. CDR3 residues: CASSQEGLAGNYYNEQFF. Written as DNA, the CDR3 is TGTGCCAGCAGCCAAGAAGGTCTAGCGGGGAACTACTACAATGAGCAGTTCTTC. The chain has TRBV3-1 (or the pseudogene TRBV3-2) and TRBJ2-1; 9 bases map to TRBD2. From germline, CDR1 is LGHDT and CDR2 YNNKEL (reference sequence). Losses at the gene ends were 0 bases for V and 3 bases for J; bases not matched to a gene: 9. The CDR3 totals 18 residues.

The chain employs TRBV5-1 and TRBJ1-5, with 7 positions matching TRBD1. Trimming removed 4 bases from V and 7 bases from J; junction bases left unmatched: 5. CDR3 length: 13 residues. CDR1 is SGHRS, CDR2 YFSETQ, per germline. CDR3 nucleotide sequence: TGCGCCAGCAGCCCATACAGGGGACAGCCCCAGCATTTT. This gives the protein CASSPYRGQPQHF.

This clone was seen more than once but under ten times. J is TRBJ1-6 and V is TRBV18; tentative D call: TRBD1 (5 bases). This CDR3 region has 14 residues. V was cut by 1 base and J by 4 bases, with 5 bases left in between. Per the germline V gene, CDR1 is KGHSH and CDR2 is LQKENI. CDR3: CASSPQGYNSPLHF. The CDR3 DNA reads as TGTGCCAGCTCACCACAGGGGTATAATTCACCCCTCCACTTT.

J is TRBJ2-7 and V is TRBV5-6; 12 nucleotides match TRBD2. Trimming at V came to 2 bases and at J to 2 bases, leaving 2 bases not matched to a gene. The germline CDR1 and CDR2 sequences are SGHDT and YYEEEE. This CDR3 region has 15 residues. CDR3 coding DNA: TGTGCCAGCAGCTTCTCTAGCGGGAGGGCCTACGAGCAGTACTTC. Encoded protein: CASSFSSGRAYEQYF.

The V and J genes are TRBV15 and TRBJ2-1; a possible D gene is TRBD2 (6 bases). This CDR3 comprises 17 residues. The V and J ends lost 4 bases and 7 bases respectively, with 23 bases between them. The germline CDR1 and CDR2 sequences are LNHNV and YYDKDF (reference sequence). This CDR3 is CATSNLSRGLKLNEQFF. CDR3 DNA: TGTGCCACCAGCAACCTCAGCCGGGGACTGAAATTGAATGAGCAGTTCTTC. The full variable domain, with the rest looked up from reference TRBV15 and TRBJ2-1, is DAMVIQNPRYQVTQFGKPVTLSCSQTLNHNVMYWYQQKSSQAPKLLFHYYDKDFNNEADTPDNFQSRRPNTSFCFLDIRSPGLGDTAMYLCATSNLSRGLKLNEQFFGPGTRLTVL.

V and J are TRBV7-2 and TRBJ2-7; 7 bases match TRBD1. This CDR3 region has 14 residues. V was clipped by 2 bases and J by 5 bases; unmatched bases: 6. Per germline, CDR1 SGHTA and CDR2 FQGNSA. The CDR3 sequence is CASSLRGQGHEQYF. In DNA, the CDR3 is TGTGCCAGCAGCTTAAGGGGGCAGGGCCACGAGCAGTACTTC. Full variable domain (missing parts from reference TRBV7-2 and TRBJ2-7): GAGVSQSPSNKVTEKGKDVELRCDPISGHTALYWYRQSLGQGLEFLIYFQGNSAPDKSGLPSDRFSAERTGGSVSTLTIQRTQQEDSAVYLCASSLRGQGHEQYFGPGTRLTVT.

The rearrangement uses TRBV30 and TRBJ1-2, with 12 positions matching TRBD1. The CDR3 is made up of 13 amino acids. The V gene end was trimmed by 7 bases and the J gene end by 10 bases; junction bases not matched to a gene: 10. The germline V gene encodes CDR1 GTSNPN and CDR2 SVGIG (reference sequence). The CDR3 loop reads CAYSRDRGLNYTF. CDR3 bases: TGTGCCTACTCCCGGGACAGGGGGCTTAACTACACCTTC. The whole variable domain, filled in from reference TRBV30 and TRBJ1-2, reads SQTIHQWPATLVQPVGSPLSLECTVEGTSNPNLYWYRQAAGRGLQLLFYSVGIGQISSEVPQNLSASRPQDRQFILSSKKLLLSDSGFYLCAYSRDRGLNYTFGSGTRLTVV.

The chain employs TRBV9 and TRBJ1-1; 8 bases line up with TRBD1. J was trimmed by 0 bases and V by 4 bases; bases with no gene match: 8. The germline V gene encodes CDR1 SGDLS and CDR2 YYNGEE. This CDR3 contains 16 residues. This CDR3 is CASSPWTGIMNTEAFF. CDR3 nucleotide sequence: TGTGCCAGCAGCCCTTGGACAGGGATCATGAACACTGAAGCTTTCTTT.

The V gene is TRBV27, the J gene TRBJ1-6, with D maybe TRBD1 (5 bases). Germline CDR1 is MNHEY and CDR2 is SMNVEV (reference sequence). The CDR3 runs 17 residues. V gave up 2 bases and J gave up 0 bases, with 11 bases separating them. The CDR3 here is CASSLVGAFSYNSPLHF. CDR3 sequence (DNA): TGTGCCAGCAGTTTAGTAGGGGCCTTCTCCTATAATTCACCCCTCCACTTT.

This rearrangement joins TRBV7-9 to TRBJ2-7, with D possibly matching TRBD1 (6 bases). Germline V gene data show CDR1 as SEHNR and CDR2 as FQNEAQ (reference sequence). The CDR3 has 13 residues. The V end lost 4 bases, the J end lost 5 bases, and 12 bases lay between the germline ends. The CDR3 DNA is TGTGCCAGCAGCTCAGGACAGTTCCACGAGCAGTACTTC. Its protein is CASSSGQFHEQYF.

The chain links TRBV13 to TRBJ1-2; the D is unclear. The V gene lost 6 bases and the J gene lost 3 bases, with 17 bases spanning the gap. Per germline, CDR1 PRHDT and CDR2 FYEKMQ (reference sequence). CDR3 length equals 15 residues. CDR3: CASSPLSEGYYGYTF. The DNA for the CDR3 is TGTGCCAGCAGTCCTCTATCCGAGGGTTACTATGGCTACACCTTC.

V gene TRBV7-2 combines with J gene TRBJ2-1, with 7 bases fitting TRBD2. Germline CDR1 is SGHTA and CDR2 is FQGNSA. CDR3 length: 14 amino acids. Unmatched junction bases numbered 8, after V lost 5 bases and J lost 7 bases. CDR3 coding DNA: TGTGCCAGCAGCCCTTCCGGGACTACGAATGAGCAGTTCTTC. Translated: CASSPSGTTNEQFF.

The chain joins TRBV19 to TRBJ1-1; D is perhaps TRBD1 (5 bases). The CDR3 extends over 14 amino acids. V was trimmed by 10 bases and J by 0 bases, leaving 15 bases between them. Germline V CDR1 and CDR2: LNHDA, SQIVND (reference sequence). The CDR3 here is CATIKRGLNTEAFF. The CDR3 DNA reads TGTGCCACCATAAAGAGGGGACTGAACACTGAAGCTTTCTTT.

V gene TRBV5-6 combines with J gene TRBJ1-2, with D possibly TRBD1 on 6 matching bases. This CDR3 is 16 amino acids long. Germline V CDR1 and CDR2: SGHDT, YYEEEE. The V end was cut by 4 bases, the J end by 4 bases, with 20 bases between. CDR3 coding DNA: TGTGCCAGCAGCCCAACTCCGGGGGCGCCGCTCTATGGCTACACCTTC. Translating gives CASSPTPGAPLYGYTF. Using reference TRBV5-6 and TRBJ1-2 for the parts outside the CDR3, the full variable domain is DAGVTQSPTHLIKTRGQQVTLRCSPKSGHDTVSWYQQALGQGPQFIFQYYEEEERQRGNFPDRFSGHQFPNYSSELNVNALLLGDSALYLCASSPTPGAPLYGYTFGSGTRLTVV.

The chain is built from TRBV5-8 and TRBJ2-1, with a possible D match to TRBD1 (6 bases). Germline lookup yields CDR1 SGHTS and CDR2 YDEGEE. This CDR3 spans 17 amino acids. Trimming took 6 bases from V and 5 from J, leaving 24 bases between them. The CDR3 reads CASTGTGTFGPHNEQFF. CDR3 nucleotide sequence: TGTGCCAGCACCGGTACCGGGACATTTGGGCCCCACAATGAGCAGTTCTTC.

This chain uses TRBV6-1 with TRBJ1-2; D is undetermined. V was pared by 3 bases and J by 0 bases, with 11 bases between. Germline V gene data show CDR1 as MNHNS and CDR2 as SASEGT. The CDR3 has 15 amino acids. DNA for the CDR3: TGTGCCAGCAGTGACCCCGGGATCTCTAACTATGGCTACACCTTC. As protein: CASSDPGISNYGYTF.

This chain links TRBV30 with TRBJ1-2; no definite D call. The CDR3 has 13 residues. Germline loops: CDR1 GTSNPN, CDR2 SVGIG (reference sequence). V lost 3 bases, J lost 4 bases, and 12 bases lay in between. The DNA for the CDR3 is TGTGCCTGGAGCGCCGGACGGGTCTATGGCTACACCTTC. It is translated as CAWSAGRVYGYTF.

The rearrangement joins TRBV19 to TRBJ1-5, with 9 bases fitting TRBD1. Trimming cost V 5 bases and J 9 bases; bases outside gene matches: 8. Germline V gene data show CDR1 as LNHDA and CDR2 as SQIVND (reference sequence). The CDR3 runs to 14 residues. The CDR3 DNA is TGTGCCAGTAGTTTTGGACAGGGGCTACGGCCCCAGCATTTT. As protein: CASSFGQGLRPQHF.

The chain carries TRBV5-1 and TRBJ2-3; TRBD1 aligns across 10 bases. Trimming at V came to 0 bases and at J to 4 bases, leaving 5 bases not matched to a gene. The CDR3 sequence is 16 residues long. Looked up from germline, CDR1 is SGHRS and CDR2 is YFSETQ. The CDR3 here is CASSLVGTGEADTQYF. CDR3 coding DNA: TGCGCCAGCAGCTTGGTTGGGACAGGGGAGGCAGATACGCAGTATTTT.